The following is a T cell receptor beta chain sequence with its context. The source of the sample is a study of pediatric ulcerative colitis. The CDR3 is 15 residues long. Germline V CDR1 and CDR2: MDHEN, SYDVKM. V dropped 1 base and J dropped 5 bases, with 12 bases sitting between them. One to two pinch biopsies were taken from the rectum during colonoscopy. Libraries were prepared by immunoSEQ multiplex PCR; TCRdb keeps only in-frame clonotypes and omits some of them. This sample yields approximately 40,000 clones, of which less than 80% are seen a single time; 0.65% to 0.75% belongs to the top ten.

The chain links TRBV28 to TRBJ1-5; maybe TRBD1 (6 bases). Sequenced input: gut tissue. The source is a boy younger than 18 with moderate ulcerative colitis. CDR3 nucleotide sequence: TGTGCCAGCAGTTTATTGACGGGGGCGGATCAGCCCCAGCATTTT. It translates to CASSLLTGADQPQHF.